One sample yielded the 32 T cell receptor beta chains listed below, sequenced in a study of cytomegalovirus exposure and HLA in healthy donors. The PCR employed 60 Vbeta primers together with 13 Jbeta primers. The method was immunoSEQ multiplex PCR; TCRdb's version includes in-frame clones alone and lacks a portion of them. The table shows some 80,000 clones, with 60% to 80% occurring only once. Sequencing input: PBMCs. The origin of the receptors is a man between 50 and 59 years old in good health and CMV-seronegative.

The rearrangement links TRBV4-2 to TRBJ2-3, with 9 bases lining up with TRBD2. V shed 4 bases, J shed 9 bases, and the junction held 8 bases outside the gene matches. The CDR3 runs to 14 residues. Germline lookup yields CDR1 LGHNA and CDR2 YNFKEQ. The CDR3 DNA reads as TGTGCCAGCAGCCCACTTAGCGGGGGAGACACGCAGTATTTT. Protein: CASSPLSGGDTQYF.

The rearrangement joins TRBV2 to TRBJ2-7, with 8 bases that match TRBD1. CDR3 length equals 14 residues. CDR1 SNHLY and CDR2 FYNNEI come from the germline V gene. Losses at the gene ends were 7 bases for V and 4 bases for J; bases not matched to a gene: 9. CDR3 in amino acids: CASILDRGGYEQYF. The CDR3 DNA follows: TGTGCCAGCATCCTTGACAGGGGAGGATACGAGCAGTACTTC.

A few counts support this clone. The J gene is TRBJ1-3, the V gene TRBV13; possibly TRBD1 for D (6 bases). Trimming removed 5 bases at V and 8 bases at J, with 13 bases between. CDR3 length: 13 residues. From germline, CDR1 is PRHDT and CDR2 FYEKMQ (reference sequence). The CDR3 DNA sequence: TGTGCCAGCAGCCCCACCCCAGGGGACACCATATATTTT. Its protein is CASSPTPGDTIYF.

In DNA, the CDR3 is TGCGCCAGCAGTGCCACAGGGATTCGCTCTGGCTACACCTTC. Amino acids: CASSATGIRSGYTF. V gene TRBV10-2 combines with J gene TRBJ1-2; D possibly corresponds to TRBD1 (6 bases). V lost 4 bases and J 7 bases, leaving 16 bases between the germline ends. Germline V gives CDR1 WSHSY, CDR2 SAAADI. The length of the CDR3 is 14 residues.

This clone was detected only once. This chain joins TRBV5-1 and TRBJ2-2; no reliable D call. V was pared by 7 bases and J by 3 bases, with 13 bases between. CDR1 SGHRS and CDR2 YFSETQ come from the germline V gene. The CDR3 runs to 14 residues. The CDR3 coding sequence is TGCGCCAGCCAACCAACAGAATACACCGGGGAGCTGTTTTTT. Translated: CASQPTEYTGELFF.

This chain connects TRBV5-8 to TRBJ1-5; no clear D. This CDR3 comprises 14 residues. V lost 6 bases and J lost 4, with 14 bases in between. Germline V lookup: CDR1 SGHTS, CDR2 YDEGEE. The CDR3 coding sequence is TGTGCCAGCACCCCCCGTCGGGGAAATCAGCCCCAGCATTTT. This gives the protein CASTPRRGNQPQHF.

The J gene is TRBJ2-3, the V gene TRBV7-2; a weak D match, TRBD2 (6 bases). Between the trimmed V and J ends, which lost 3 bases and 1 base, there was a span of 11 bases. This CDR3 region has 15 residues. Germline loops: CDR1 SGHTA, CDR2 FQGNSA. The CDR3 protein is CASSFRGGGTDTQYF. CDR3 nucleotide sequence: TGTGCCAGCAGCTTCCGAGGCGGGGGCACAGATACGCAGTATTTT.

The V and J genes are TRBV9 and TRBJ2-1; TRBD2 agrees at 9 bases. Germline V lookup: CDR1 SGDLS, CDR2 YYNGEE. Trimming at V came to 4 bases and at J to 9 bases, leaving 8 bases not matched to a gene. The CDR3 is 14 amino acids. The CDR3 nucleotides read TGTGCCAGCAGCCCCAGCGGGACTAGCTCTGAGCAGTTCTTC. Its translation: CASSPSGTSSEQFF.

The chain recombines TRBV5-1 with TRBJ2-5; TRBD2 aligns across 7 bases. The CDR3 is 15 residues long. V dropped 6 bases and J dropped 5; count of bases not matched to a gene: 13. Germline loops: CDR1 SGHRS, CDR2 YFSETQ. CDR3 DNA sequence: TGCGCCAGCACCCCCGGGGGGTCCGGTGGGGAGACCCAGTACTTC. As protein: CASTPGGSGGETQYF.

The V call is TRBV6-1, the J call TRBJ1-2; 7 bases are shared with TRBD1. The CDR3 is 16 amino acids. Germline trimming cut 4 bases from V and 5 bases from J; bases unmatched to any gene: 13. Germline V gene data show CDR1 as MNHNS and CDR2 as SASEGT. The CDR3 spells CASSGIWTGGGYGYTF. In DNA form, the CDR3 reads TGTGCCAGCAGTGGAATATGGACAGGTGGTGGGTATGGCTACACCTTC.

The chain employs TRBV2 and TRBJ1-3; D unresolved. The CDR3 is made up of 14 amino acids. V lost 0 bases, J lost 15 bases, and 18 bases lay in between. Germline V gives CDR1 SNHLY, CDR2 FYNNEI. CDR3 amino acids: CASSEALRSPSAYF. Here the CDR3 DNA reads TGTGCCAGCAGTGAAGCGCTGCGGTCGCCGAGTGCATATTTT.

V is TRBV11-2 and J is TRBJ2-3, with 11 bases that match TRBD2. Germline V gives CDR1 SGHAT, CDR2 FQNNGV. The CDR3 totals 17 residues. J was trimmed by 0 bases and V by 5 bases; bases with no gene match: 7. In DNA form, the CDR3 reads TGTGCCAGCAGCCAATTAGCGGGGGGGCCTAGCACAGATACGCAGTATTTT. Its protein is CASSQLAGGPSTDTQYF.

About this clone: Different DNA sequences within this sample yield the same CDR3. The chain has TRBV5-6 and TRBJ2-7; D is perhaps TRBD2 (5 bases). Trimming pared 4 bases from V and 1 base from J, leaving 15 bases between. Per germline, CDR1 SGHDT and CDR2 YYEEEE. There are 15 residues in the CDR3. Here the CDR3 DNA reads TGTGCCAGCAGCCCCCTGACGGGGTCGTCCTACGAGCAGTACTTC. Translated, it gives CASSPLTGSSYEQYF.

This chain uses TRBV18 with TRBJ2-1; the match to TRBD2 covers 12 bases. This CDR3 has 16 amino acids. Unmatched junction bases numbered 6, after V lost 2 bases and J lost 7 bases. The V gene's germline CDR1 is KGHSH and CDR2 LQKENI. CDR3 protein: CASSPELAGGQNEQFF. The CDR3 nucleotides read TGTGCCAGCTCACCAGAGCTAGCGGGGGGGCAGAATGAGCAGTTCTTC. The variable domain in full, completed from reference TRBV18 and TRBJ2-1, reads NAGVMQNPRHLVRRRGQEARLRCSPMKGHSHVYWYRQLPEEGLKFMVYLQKENIIDESGMPKERFSAEFPKEGPSILRIQQVVRGDSAAYFCASSPELAGGQNEQFFGPGTRLTVL.

The CDR3 DNA sequence: TGTGCCAGCAGCCCCCAGAGAGAACAGGGCGTGAATTTCCCTAGCACAGATACGCAGTATTTT. Translation: CASSPQREQGVNFPSTDTQYF. The chain joins TRBV21-1 to TRBJ2-3; TRBD1, the table's D call, lacks a check against the DNA. TRBV21-1 constitutes a pseudogene. This CDR3 contains 21 residues.

CDR3 in DNA: TGTGCCAGCCGGGACAGGGGGCGACCAGATACGCAGTATTTT. Protein sequence: CASRDRGRPDTQYF. The chain carries TRBV19 and TRBJ2-3, with 12 nucleotides matching TRBD1. V shed 9 bases, J shed 4 bases, and the junction held 5 bases outside the gene matches. The CDR3 loop spans 14 amino acids. Germline V CDR1 and CDR2: LNHDA, SQIVND (reference sequence).

The chain carries TRBV11-2 and TRBJ1-1; 8 positions agree with TRBD1. This CDR3 region has 17 residues. Germline CDR1 SGHAT, CDR2 FQNNGV. V was pared by 5 bases and J by 4 bases, with 15 bases of the junction left unmatched. The CDR3 DNA follows: TGTGCCAGCAGCCCGCCACCGACAGGGGCAGGGGGCACTGAAGCTTTCTTT. Amino acid sequence: CASSPPPTGAGGTEAFF.

The genes are TRBV9 and TRBJ2-3; D might be TRBD2 (6 bases). Trimming left V 4 bases short and J 5 bases short, with 17 bases between. CDR1 and CDR2 (germline): SGDLS, YYNGEE. This CDR3 contains 15 residues. CDR3 DNA sequence: TGTGCCAGCAGCCAGCGAGCGGGTGGGCTAGATACGCAGTATTTT. As protein: CASSQRAGGLDTQYF.

V and J are TRBV6-1 and TRBJ1-6, with D uncertain. Germline-derived CDR1 and CDR2 are MNHNS and SASEGT. V was pared by 6 bases and J by 13 bases, with 13 bases between. CDR3 length equals 12 residues. The CDR3 sequence: CASRPAAGPLHF. The CDR3 DNA is TGTGCCAGCAGGCCTGCGGCGGGGCCCCTCCACTTT.

As regards this clone: The germline gene is not matched at one end of the junction; a read error may be the cause. The chain has TRBV6-5 and TRBJ2-7; 12 bases fit TRBD1. The germline gives CDR1 MNHEY, CDR2 SVGAGI. The CDR3 runs 16 residues. CDR3 in amino acids: CASSYSIPPGQGAVDF. CDR3 coding DNA: TGTGCCAGCAGTTACTCGATTCCCCCGGGACAGGGGGCTGTAGACTTC.

The chain combines TRBV2 with TRBJ2-3; D may be TRBD1 (5 bases). Germline lookup yields CDR1 SNHLY and CDR2 FYNNEI. The CDR3 runs 13 residues. Trimming took off 8 bases at V and 0 bases at J, with 9 bases between the two ends. The CDR3 loop reads CASGAASTDTQYF. Written as DNA, the CDR3 is TGTGCCAGCGGGGCGGCTAGCACAGATACGCAGTATTTT.

This clone was found a few times. This chain uses TRBV4-3 with TRBJ1-1; D unclear. This CDR3 spans 13 amino acids. V was shortened by 1 base and J by 2 bases, with 5 bases between the two germline ends. The germline gives CDR1 LGHNA, CDR2 YSLEER. The CDR3 spells CASSQGANTEAFF. CDR3 bases: TGCGCCAGCAGCCAAGGGGCCAACACTGAAGCTTTCTTT.

This clone showed up just once. The rearrangement uses TRBV11-3 and TRBJ2-2; D unclear. Germline CDR1 and CDR2: SGHNT and YENEEA. Trimming removed 7 bases at V and 8 bases at J, with 17 bases between. The CDR3 extends over 14 amino acids. The CDR3 nucleotides are TGTGCCAGCACCGCAGCTACGGGTTCAGGGGAGCTGTTTTTT. Translating gives CASTAATGSGELFF.

The rearrangement uses TRBV10-3 and TRBJ1-4; D is possibly TRBD1 (6 bases). The CDR3 length is 12 residues. Germline V gene sequence: CDR1 ENHRY, CDR2 SYGVKD. Between the trimmed V and J ends, which lost 10 bases and 6 bases, there was a span of 12 bases. The CDR3 spells CASKGGDEKLFF. The CDR3 region has the DNA TGTGCCAGCAAAGGGGGGGATGAAAAACTGTTTTTT.

The chain recombines TRBV29-1 with TRBJ2-3; D is possibly TRBD2 (5 bases). V was pared by 2 bases and J by 1 base, with 10 bases between. Germline loops: CDR1 SQVTM, CDR2 ANQGSEA. This CDR3 contains 14 residues. The CDR3 protein is CSVESFSGTDTQYF. The DNA of the CDR3 is TGCAGCGTTGAAAGTTTTAGCGGCACAGATACGCAGTATTTT.

This chain joins TRBV30 and TRBJ2-3; weak D call: TRBD1 (6 bases). The V gene lost 3 bases and the J gene lost 4 bases, with 8 bases spanning the gap. Germline V gene data show CDR1 as GTSNPN and CDR2 as SVGIG (reference sequence). The CDR3 extends over 12 amino acids. CDR3 loop: CAWRGAADTQYF. CDR3 bases: TGTGCCTGGAGGGGGGCTGCAGATACGCAGTATTTT.

This clone has a single count. This chain connects TRBV7-9 to TRBJ2-1; D remains ambiguous. V was clipped by 2 bases and J by 9 bases, with 5 bases between them. The CDR3 runs to 11 residues. Germline lookup yields CDR1 SEHNR and CDR2 FQNEAQ (reference sequence). Written as DNA, the CDR3 is TGTGCCAGCAGCTTAAAGAGTGAGCAGTTCTTC. Amino acids: CASSLKSEQFF. The full variable domain, its missing parts supplied by reference TRBV7-9 and TRBJ2-1, is DTGVSQNPRHKITKRGQNVTFRCDPISEHNRLYWYRQTLGQGPEFLTYFQNEAQLEKSRLLSDRFSAERPKGSFSTLEIQRTEQGDSAMYLCASSLKSEQFFGPGTRLTVL.

The chain links TRBV13 to TRBJ2-5; D not resolved. The end of the DNA fits TRBJ2-7 better, so the J call may be wrong. The CDR3 runs 11 residues. The germline V gene encodes CDR1 PRHDT and CDR2 FYEKMQ (reference sequence). CDR3 protein: CASSSIYEQYF. The CDR3 DNA is TGTGCCAGCAGCTCCATCTACGAGCAGTACTTC.

This clone was detected a few times. The gene calls are TRBV12-5 and TRBJ2-2; 11 nucleotides line up with TRBD1. The CDR3 is 24 amino acids. The junction had 25 bases not matched to a gene; V was cut back by 0 bases and J by 4 bases. Germline values: CDR1 LGHNT, CDR2 FRNRAP. The CDR3 sequence is CASGLVRDRGIYASSSWVTGELFF. CDR3 nucleotide sequence: TGTGCTAGTGGTTTGGTCAGGGACAGGGGGATTTACGCCTCTAGTAGCTGGGTCACCGGGGAGCTGTTTTTT.

This clone was seen a single time. This chain links TRBV6-1 with TRBJ2-5; D may be TRBD2 (5 bases). Germline V gives CDR1 MNHNS, CDR2 SASEGT. There are 16 residues in the CDR3. V was trimmed by 1 base and J by 5 bases, leaving 17 bases between them. As DNA, the CDR3 is TGTGCCAGCAGTGAAGGGTTCTCGGGGTTGGGGGAGACCCAGTACTTC. Protein: CASSEGFSGLGETQYF.

This clone occurred once. The chain is built from TRBV9 and TRBJ2-5; TRBD2 agrees at 7 bases. V lost 1 base and J lost 7; bases outside the gene matches: 7. CDR3 length: 14 amino acids. The V gene's germline CDR1 is SGDLS and CDR2 YYNGEE. CDR3 coding DNA: TGTGCCAGCAGCGTATCTGGGACTAAATCGACCCAGTACTTC. Its protein product is CASSVSGTKSTQYF. The whole variable domain, filled in from reference TRBV9 and TRBJ2-5, reads DSGVTQTPKHLITATGQRVTLRCSPRSGDLSVYWYQQSLDQGLQFLIQYYNGEERAKGNILERFSAQQFPDLHSELNLSSLELGDSALYFCASSVSGTKSTQYFGPGTRLLVL.

The CDR3 DNA is TGTGCCAGCAGTGAAGCGCAGAGTAGAGGGAAGACCCAGTACTTC. This translates into CASSEAQSRGKTQYF. This chain uses TRBV6-1 with TRBJ2-5; perhaps TRBD2 as D (5 bases). This CDR3 is 15 amino acids long. V was clipped by 0 bases and J by 6 bases, with 14 bases between them. Per the germline V gene, CDR1 is MNHNS and CDR2 is SASEGT.